These 4 T cell receptor beta chains originate from one sample sequenced in a study of blood T cell repertoires in COVID-19. Method: immunoSEQ multiplex PCR; TCRdb's copy keeps in-frame clones and lacks some. The sample carries about 200,000 clones, around 91% recorded once. Sequenced: peripheral blood. The receptor set was obtained from a middle-aged man with acute or convalescent COVID-19.

The chain recombines TRBV18 with TRBJ1-5, with 11 nucleotides matching TRBD1. The CDR3 extends over 12 amino acids. The germline V gene encodes CDR1 KGHSH and CDR2 LQKENI. The CDR3 DNA sequence: TGTGCTTCGGGACAGGGGGGTCAGCCCCAGCATTTT. Amino acid sequence: CASGQGGQPQHF.

The chain recombines TRBV3-1 (or the pseudogene TRBV3-2) with TRBJ2-5, with TRBD1 matching over 8 bases. CDR1 and CDR2 from the germline V gene are LGHDT and YNNKEL (reference sequence). The CDR3 totals 14 residues. The J segment lost 5 bases and the V segment lost 2 bases, leaving 4 bases of the junction unmatched. CDR3 protein: CASSQMTGAETQYF. CDR3 coding DNA: TGTGCCAGCAGCCAAATGACAGGGGCTGAGACCCAGTACTTC.

This rearrangement joins TRBV18 to TRBJ2-3, with TRBD2 matching 9 bases. Trimming at V came to 4 bases and at J to 4 bases, leaving 12 bases not matched to a gene. The CDR3 totals 17 residues. Per germline, CDR1 KGHSH and CDR2 LQKENI. This CDR3 reads CASSLRPSGDRADTQYF. The CDR3 DNA is TGTGCCAGCTCACTACGCCCTAGCGGGGATCGGGCAGATACGCAGTATTTT.

The chain recombines TRBV24-1 with TRBJ1-4; 9 bases are shared with TRBD1. This CDR3 is built from 15 residues. The V and J ends lost 3 bases and 7 bases, in that order; junction bases with no gene match: 5. The V gene's germline CDR1 is KGHDR and CDR2 SFDVKD. The CDR3, as DNA: TGTGCCACCAGTGATCCGGACAGGGGTGGTGAAAAACTGTTTTTT. Translation gives CATSDPDRGGEKLFF.